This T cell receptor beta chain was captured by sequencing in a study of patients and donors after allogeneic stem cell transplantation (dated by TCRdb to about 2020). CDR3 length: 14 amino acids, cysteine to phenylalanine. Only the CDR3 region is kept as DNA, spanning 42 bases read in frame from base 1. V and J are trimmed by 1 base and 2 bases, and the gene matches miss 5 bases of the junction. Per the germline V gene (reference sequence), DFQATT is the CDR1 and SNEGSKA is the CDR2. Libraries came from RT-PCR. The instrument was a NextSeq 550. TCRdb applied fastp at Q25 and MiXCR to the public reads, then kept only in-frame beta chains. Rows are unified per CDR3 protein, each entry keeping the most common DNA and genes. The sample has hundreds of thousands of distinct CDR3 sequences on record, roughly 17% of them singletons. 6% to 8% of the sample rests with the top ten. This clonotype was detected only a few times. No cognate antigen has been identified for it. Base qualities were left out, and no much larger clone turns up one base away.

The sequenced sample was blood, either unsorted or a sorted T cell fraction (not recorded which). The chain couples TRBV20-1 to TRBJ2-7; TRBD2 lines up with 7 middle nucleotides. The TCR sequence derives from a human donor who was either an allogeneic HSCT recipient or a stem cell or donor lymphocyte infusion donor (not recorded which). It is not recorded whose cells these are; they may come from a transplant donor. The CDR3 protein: CSARVRTSPYEQYF. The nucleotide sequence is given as TGCAGTGCTAGAGTTCGGACTAGTCCCTACGAGCAGTACTTC.